This TCR beta chain is from a study of blood T cells in healthy people across ages. Overall study context: About one barcoded beta molecule per two T cells was the capture yield of template switching.

As to this clonotype: The antigen is unknown.

Per germline, CDR1 SGHRS and CDR2 YFSETQ. V was cut by 4 bases and J by 3 bases, with 20 bases left in between. This CDR3 is 16 amino acids long. For the second PCR, which ran for about 7 to 11 cycles, a sample-barcoded 5' primer and a J-beta primer mix were used. TCRdb processed the 5' RACE reads anew with MiXCR; each CDR3 protein has one entry. Among fewer than 1.5 million distinct CDR3 sequences listed, roughly 45% were seen once. Donor samples were obtained from healthy Caucasian individuals from Russia, aged about 6 to 90. Study-level results: Possibly confounding the expanded clonotype changes was the fact that donor CMV status was unknown.

J is TRBJ2-7 and V is TRBV5-1; the D call may be TRBD1 or TRBD2 (5 bases each). Sequencing was carried out using blood. This clonotype was sampled from a woman younger than 35 in good health. The CDR3 region has the DNA TGCGCCAGCAGCCACGGGTCCCGGGACGGCTACTACGAGCAGTACTTC. This encodes CASSHGSRDGYYEQYF.